One sample yielded the 19 T cell receptor beta chains listed below, sequenced in a study of blood T cell repertoires in COVID-19. The table came from immunoSEQ multiplex PCR; TCRdb's copy has only in-frame clones and leaves some out. Among more than 100,000 clones listed, about four fifths were seen once. Material: peripheral blood. Source of these receptors: a woman older than 75 with acute or convalescent COVID-19.

This sequence joins TRBV7-9 and TRBJ1-5; 7 bases map to TRBD1. With 1 base clipped from V and 4 bases from J, the junction kept 7 bases outside the gene matches. The CDR3 contains 16 residues. Germline V CDR1 and CDR2: SEHNR, FQNEAQ (reference sequence). The CDR3, as DNA: TGTGCCAGCAGCTTAGTCGGGCAGGGGGTGAATCAGCCCCAGCATTTT. Its translation is CASSLVGQGVNQPQHF.

V usage is TRBV3-1 (or the pseudogene TRBV3-2) and J usage is TRBJ2-5; perhaps TRBD1 as D (6 bases). Germline loops: CDR1 LGHDT, CDR2 YNNKEL (reference sequence). This CDR3 region has 15 residues. V lost 3 bases and J lost 1, with 12 bases in between. The CDR3 loop reads CASSHDRQVQETQYF. The CDR3 DNA reads TGTGCCAGCAGCCATGACCGACAGGTCCAAGAGACCCAGTACTTC.

This clone was counted once. The chain carries TRBV5-1 and TRBJ2-7, with TRBD2 as a possible D gene (6 bases). The germline V gene encodes CDR1 SGHRS and CDR2 YFSETQ. This CDR3 region has 15 residues. Deletions cut 4 bases from V and 4 bases from J, with 18 bases between. CDR3 loop: CASSPEAREWYEQYF. For the CDR3, the DNA is TGCGCCAGCAGCCCGGAGGCTCGGGAGTGGTACGAGCAGTACTTC. Together with reference TRBV5-1 and TRBJ2-7, the CDR3 gives the full variable domain: KAGVTQTPRYLIKTRGQQVTLSCSPISGHRSVSWYQQTPGQGLQFLFEYFSETQRNKGNFPGRFSGRQFSNSRSEMNVSTLELGDSALYLCASSPEAREWYEQYFGPGTRLTVT.

This clone was detected once. J is TRBJ2-1 and V is TRBV19; D may be TRBD1 (5 bases). Germline V gene sequence: CDR1 LNHDA, CDR2 SQIVND (reference sequence). The CDR3 is 16 amino acids. Trimming stripped 4 bases from V and 3 bases from J, with 16 bases between. The CDR3 loop reads CASSTQLGQVYNEQFF. CDR3 nucleotides: TGTGCCAGTAGTACGCAGCTAGGACAAGTCTACAATGAGCAGTTCTTC. The full variable domain, with the rest looked up from reference TRBV19 and TRBJ2-1, is DGGITQSPKYLFRKEGQNVTLSCEQNLNHDAMYWYRQDPGQGLRLIYYSQIVNDFQKGDIAEGYSVSREKKESFPLTVTSAQKNPTAFYLCASSTQLGQVYNEQFFGPGTRLTVL.

The genes are TRBV7-5 and TRBJ1-3; whether TRBD1, the table's D call, matches the DNA was not checked. TRBV7-5 counts as a pseudogene. This CDR3 has 21 amino acids. The CDR3 nucleotides read TGTGTCAGAAGCCACAGGGGGGTGGGGCCTGAACTTCCCTTCTCTGGAAACACCATATATTTT. Its translation is CVRSHRGVGPELPFSGNTIYF.

The CDR3 nucleotides read TGTGCCAGTAGTCCTCGACAGGGTATCGGGGAGCTGTTTTTT. As protein: CASSPRQGIGELFF. J is TRBJ2-2 and V is TRBV19, with TRBD1 matching 7 bases. This CDR3 comprises 14 residues. The ends lost 5 bases at V and 7 bases at J; junction bases unmatched: 7. Looked up from germline, CDR1 is LNHDA and CDR2 is SQIVND (reference sequence).

V is TRBV11-3 and J is TRBJ2-5; 7 nucleotides agree with TRBD1. This CDR3 spans 15 amino acids. In germline, CDR1 is SGHNT, CDR2 YENEEA. The V segment lost 4 bases and the J segment 2 bases; nucleotides outside the gene matches: 7. Here the CDR3 reads CASSSGTAEQETQYF. For the CDR3, the DNA is TGTGCCAGCAGCTCCGGGACAGCCGAACAAGAGACCCAGTACTTC.

This clone appeared a few times. This rearrangement joins TRBV6-2 or TRBV6-3 to TRBJ2-2; 9 bases map to TRBD2. CDR1 MNHEY and CDR2 SVGEGT come from the germline V gene. CDR3 length: 18 amino acids. The trim removed 2 bases at V and 4 bases at J, leaving 11 bases unmatched. The CDR3 DNA follows: TGTGCCAGCAGTTACGGGGCGCGGGGGGGCGTACCCACCGGGGAGCTGTTTTTT. Translated, it gives CASSYGARGGVPTGELFF.

The sample holds a few counts of this clone. V gene TRBV14 combines with J gene TRBJ2-1; possibly TRBD1 for D (5 bases). V was pared by 0 bases and J by 6 bases, with 6 bases between. The CDR3 is 13 residues long. CDR1 and CDR2 from the germline V gene are SGHDN and FVKESK. As DNA, the CDR3 is TGTGCCAGCAGCCAAGACAGGGTCAATGAGCAGTTCTTC. It yields the protein CASSQDRVNEQFF.

This chain uses TRBV7-9 with TRBJ1-1; no firm D call. Trimming removed 1 base from V and 2 bases from J, with 11 bases in between. The germline V gene encodes CDR1 SEHNR and CDR2 FQNEAQ (reference sequence). There are 15 residues in the CDR3. The CDR3: CASSLGWQVNTEAFF. In DNA form, the CDR3 reads TGTGCCAGCAGCTTAGGTTGGCAGGTCAACACTGAAGCTTTCTTT.

The chain is built from TRBV6-6 and TRBJ2-3, with TRBD2 as a possible D gene (5 bases). Germline V CDR1 and CDR2: MNHNY, SVGAGI (reference sequence). Trimming took off 2 bases at V and 1 base at J, with 13 bases between the two ends. The CDR3 consists of 16 residues. Here the CDR3 DNA reads TGTGCCAGCAGTTACGCTCGGGGAGAGGGCACAGATACGCAGTATTTT. Protein: CASSYARGEGTDTQYF.

The chain carries TRBV5-3 and TRBJ1-6; no clear D gene. TRBV5-3 is filed as an ORF, its function uncertain. Trimming cost V 4 bases and J 7 bases, with 27 bases left between them. The CDR3 covers 19 residues. The CDR3 is CARSHGRRRTGLDNSPLHF. The CDR3 coding sequence is TGTGCCAGAAGCCACGGTCGGAGGAGGACGGGCTTAGACAATTCACCCCTCCACTTT.

The chain carries TRBV20-1 and TRBJ2-7; D might be TRBD1 (5 bases). This CDR3 comprises 15 residues. Germline values: CDR1 DFQATT, CDR2 SNEGSKA (reference sequence). The V and J ends lost 3 bases and 3 bases respectively, with 18 bases between them. CDR3 loop: CSASSGQGGIYEQYF. The CDR3 bases are TGCAGTGCTAGTTCCGGGCAGGGTGGTATCTACGAGCAGTACTTC.

V gene TRBV4-3 combines with J gene TRBJ2-5; D is ambiguous. CDR1 is LGHNA and CDR2 is YSLEER in the germline V gene. The V gene lost 1 base and the J gene lost 2 bases, with 11 bases spanning the gap. The CDR3 runs 15 residues. CDR3 amino acids: CASSQGQGSQETQYF. CDR3 in DNA: TGCGCCAGCAGCCAAGGACAAGGCTCACAAGAGACCCAGTACTTC.

The V and J genes are TRBV7-8 and TRBJ2-7; D is uncertain. There are 17 residues in the CDR3. CDR1 is SGHVS and CDR2 is FQNEAQ in the germline V gene. Trimming removed 1 base at V and 6 bases at J, with 22 bases between. CDR3 DNA: TGTGCCAGCAGCTTAGTCATTCCCCGGCTAGAACCTAGCGAGCAGTACTTC. Its translation is CASSLVIPRLEPSEQYF.

This clone came up a few times. The V and J genes are TRBV19 and TRBJ2-7; 8 bases are shared with TRBD2. There are 14 residues in the CDR3. Germline values: CDR1 LNHDA, CDR2 SQIVND (reference sequence). V dropped 6 bases and J dropped 2; count of bases not matched to a gene: 6. CDR3 amino acids: CASSPGTRTYEQYF. CDR3 DNA: TGTGCCAGTAGCCCCGGGACTAGAACCTACGAGCAGTACTTC.

Here the CDR3 reads CASSLRQGDYGYTF. In DNA form, the CDR3 reads TGCGCCAGCAGCCTCCGACAGGGGGACTATGGCTACACCTTC. The chain uses TRBV5-1 and TRBJ1-2; 9 bases are shared with TRBD1. Germline V lookup: CDR1 SGHRS, CDR2 YFSETQ. V was pared by 4 bases and J by 3 bases, with 4 bases of the junction left unmatched. This CDR3 region has 14 residues.

This chain links TRBV7-9 with TRBJ1-1; TRBD1 aligns across 7 bases. The CDR3 is 15 residues long. With V trimmed by 5 bases and J by 7 bases, 13 bases remained unmatched. The germline gives CDR1 SEHNR, CDR2 FQNEAQ (reference sequence). The CDR3 coding sequence is TGTGCCAGCAGCCCCCTGGAGGGGGCGAGAATTGAAGCTTTCTTT. Protein: CASSPLEGARIEAFF.

This clone was seen a few times. The rearrangement joins TRBV5-1 to TRBJ2-3, with a tentative D call TRBD2 (6 bases). Germline CDR1 is SGHRS and CDR2 is YFSETQ. The CDR3 length is 15 residues. Trimming stripped 4 bases from V and 3 bases from J, with 15 bases between. CDR3 DNA sequence: TGCGCCAGCAGCCCCTTCGGGGGTATGACAGATACGCAGTATTTT. Its protein product is CASSPFGGMTDTQYF.